The table lists the clone carrying this T cell receptor beta chain with a few counts. The antigen is not known. TCRdb keeps only in-frame clones here, not all; method: immunoSEQ multiplex PCR. This table holds some 350 clones, about nine tenths found once. This record belongs to a study of chemoradiotherapy in HPV16-positive cancers. Study-wide context: A couple of HPV16-positive patients' cells yielded candidate HPV-specific clones and common motifs. Study-level findings and limits: HPV-responsive T-cell expansion during chemoradiotherapy was linked to improved recurrence-free survival in HPV16-positive patients.

The V and J ends lost 6 bases and 4 bases respectively, with 15 bases between them. CDR1 and CDR2 (germline): MNHEY, SVGAGI. This CDR3 comprises 14 residues. Samples were taken several times over chemoradiotherapy. This specimen consisted of tumor tissue, obtained from a patient who underwent chemoradiotherapy. The sequence was collected from a human donor with HPV-associated anogenital cancer. The chain employs TRBV6-5 and TRBJ1-1; no definite D call. DNA for the CDR3: TGTGCCAGCAGCCCATCCTTGGGGTTCACTGAAGCTTTCTTT. The encoded protein is CASSPSLGFTEAFF.